The 10 T cell receptor beta chains in this list originate from one sample, sequenced in a study of regulatory T cells in long-lasting Graves disease. CDR3-region Arm-PCR and iRepertoire HTBI primers produced the TCR beta libraries. TCRdb ran MiXCR on the multiplex PCR reads and lists one entry per CDR3 protein. The table records roughly 510,000 distinct CDR3 sequences, about 16% of them present only once. The sample's time point: newly diagnosed GD, antithyroid drugs for less than 3 months. With RNA extracted from PBMCs as input, the TCR library was made. These data are also associated with another study on T cells in Graves' hyperthyroidism and ophthalmopathy.

The specimen comprised peripheral blood mononuclear cells (PBMCs), sampled at new diagnosis, from a patient treated with antithyroid drugs. Source of these receptors: a man aged 18 to 29 with Graves disease.

The table lists this clonotype with a few counts. An end of the junction differs from the germline gene, which may be a read error. The chain carries TRBV20-1 and TRBJ1-2, with a possible D match to TRBD1 (5 bases). The CDR3 is made up of 13 amino acids. Germline lookup yields CDR1 DFQATT and CDR2 SNEGSKA (reference sequence). DNA for the CDR3: TGCAGTGCTAGAGATACAGGTTACTACGGCTACACCTTC. This translates into CSARDTGYYGYTF.

This clonotype was detected many times. The rearrangement uses TRBV7-3 and TRBJ2-7, with TRBD1 identical over 7 bases. Germline V gene lookup returns CDR1 SGHTA and CDR2 FQGTGA. The V gene end was trimmed by 5 bases and the J gene end by 3 bases; junction bases not matched to a gene: 7. This CDR3 has 14 residues. The CDR3 coding sequence is TGTGCCAGCAGCCCCACGACAGGGCACTACGAGCAGTACTTC. Translating it yields CASSPTTGHYEQYF.

In its sample, this clonotype was seen a few times. The genes are TRBV19 and TRBJ1-1; TRBD1 aligns across 8 bases. The CDR3 is 14 amino acids. V was clipped by 4 bases and J by 12 bases; unmatched bases: 13. Germline V gives CDR1 LNHDA, CDR2 SQIVND (reference sequence). For the CDR3, the DNA is TGTGCCAGTAGTACGACCGCCCGGGACAGGAATCCTTTCTTT. It translates to CASSTTARDRNPFF.

This chain joins TRBV7-2 and TRBJ2-5, with 9 bases identical to TRBD2. The length of the CDR3 is 17 residues. Germline V gives CDR1 SGHTA, CDR2 FQGNSA. Unmatched junction bases numbered 6, after V lost 0 bases and J lost 1 base. The CDR3 DNA reads TGTGCCAGCAGCTTAGCGAGTAGCGGGAGTTTCCAAGAGACCCAGTACTTC. Translated: CASSLASSGSFQETQYF.

The V and J genes are TRBV6-1 and TRBJ2-1, with D hard to call. Looked up from germline, CDR1 is MNHNS and CDR2 is SASEGT. V was clipped by 3 bases and J by 6 bases, with 6 bases between them. CDR3 size: 12 residues. This CDR3 is CASSDTINEQFF. The CDR3, as DNA: TGTGCCAGCAGTGACACGATCAATGAGCAGTTCTTC.

The sample holds a few counts of this clonotype. This clone may be a read error of a much larger clone one base away. The chain is built from TRBV27 and TRBJ1-1; D possibly corresponds to TRBD1 (5 bases). The V end was cut by 4 bases, the J end by 5 bases, with 17 bases between. CDR1 and CDR2 from the germline V gene are MNHEY and SMNVEV (reference sequence). The CDR3 totals 15 residues. The DNA of the CDR3 is TGTGCCAGCAGTTCGAACGGCTACCGGGGGACTGAAGCTTTCTTT. It encodes CASSSNGYRGTEAFF.

V gene TRBV7-9 combines with J gene TRBJ2-7; 7 nucleotides line up with TRBD1. Germline V CDR1 and CDR2: SEHNR, FQNEAQ (reference sequence). The CDR3 consists of 14 residues. Trimming took 7 bases from V and 3 from J; bases not matched to a gene: 9. CDR3 in amino acids: CASTLDNRGYEQYF. CDR3 coding DNA: TGTGCCAGCACCCTAGACAACAGGGGCTACGAGCAGTACTTC.

This clonotype was picked up many times. The rearrangement uses TRBV2 and TRBJ2-3, with D hard to call. V was shortened by 7 bases and J by 8 bases, with 10 bases between the two germline ends. The CDR3 has 11 amino acids. CDR1 is SNHLY and CDR2 is FYNNEI in the germline V gene. In DNA, the CDR3 is TGTGCCAGCACCCTTCACCCTACGCAGTATTTT. It codes for CASTLHPTQYF.

This clonotype has only a few counts. This chain connects TRBV5-4 to TRBJ2-3; TRBD1 is a possible D gene (5 bases). The CDR3 extends over 14 amino acids. V gave up 2 bases and J gave up 5 bases, with 12 bases separating them. Germline V gives CDR1 SGHNT, CDR2 YYREEE (reference sequence). The CDR3 DNA is TGTGCCAGCAGCTTCCCCCTTAGGGGAGATACGCAGTATTTT. Amino acid sequence: CASSFPLRGDTQYF.

This clonotype has at least ten counts. The rearrangement joins TRBV5-1 to TRBJ2-7; D is uncertain. V was cut by 2 bases and J by 3 bases, with 9 bases left in between. Per the germline V gene, CDR1 is SGHRS and CDR2 is YFSETQ. CDR3 length equals 13 residues. Written as DNA, the CDR3 is TGCGCCAGCAGCTTTAGGGTTGGCTACGAGCAGTACTTC. Protein product: CASSFRVGYEQYF.